This TCR beta chain was sequenced for a study of T cells after posttransplantation cyclophosphamide. Germline V gene lookup returns CDR1 SGHRS and CDR2 YFSETQ. V lost 0 bases, J lost 5 bases, and 8 bases lay in between. There are 14 residues in the CDR3. The method was immunoSEQ multiplex PCR; TCRdb's version includes in-frame clones alone and lacks a portion of them. The sample lists roughly 3,700 clones; 75% to 85% were seen once. A marrow graft followed busulfan-fludarabine conditioning, with cyclophosphamide on days +3 and +4. Study-wide results and limits: Recipient CMV seropositivity and CMV reactivation strongly tracked TRB clonality. Donor CD8+ memory clones often dominated recipient blood repertoires at later times.

Points on this clone: Its matching antigen is unknown.

The sample here was CD4+ T cells sorted from blood, taken just over 240 days after a stem cell transplant with posttransplant cyclophosphamide. The genes are TRBV5-1 and TRBJ2-2; the D gene is possibly TRBD2 (5 bases). The clonotype originates from a male patient in his thirties who received an allogeneic stem cell transplant from a related donor, was CMV-positive, and had no GVHD. Some T cells may arise from the graft donor. CDR3 coding DNA: TGCGCCAGCAGCTTGGGTCGGGGAACCGGGGAGCTGTTTTTT. It is translated as CASSLGRGTGELFF.